These 3 T cell receptor beta chains were all obtained from the same sample, sequenced in a study of blood T cells in healthy people across ages (dated by TCRdb to 2014 to 2015). Libraries were built with 5' RACE. TCRdb lists the instrument as Illumina HiSeq 2500. A second PCR of 7 to 11 cycles was run with a J-beta primer mix and a sample-barcoded 5' primer. TCRdb ran its own pipeline on the public reads, namely fastp trimming at Q25 and MiXCR clone calling, and kept in-frame beta chains. Rows are unified per CDR3 protein, each entry keeping the most common DNA and genes. The sample table contains hundreds of thousands of distinct CDR3 sequences; only one count was recorded for 22% of them. The biggest ten clones account for approximately 20% of the sample. The sequenced material came from blood. The source of these receptors is a man in his sixties or seventies in good health.

This clonotype was seen a few times. The rearrangement links TRBV5-8 to TRBJ1-6; TRBD1 agrees at 9 bases. V shed 6 bases, J shed 7 bases, and the junction held 11 bases outside the gene matches. This CDR3 is 16 amino acids long. Looked up from germline, CDR1 is SGHTS and CDR2 is YDEGEE. The CDR3 nucleotides are TGTGCCAGCACCTATCAAGGACAGGGGATCAATTCACCCCTCCACTTT. This sequence encodes CASTYQGQGINSPLHF.

This clonotype came up a few times. The CDR3: CARSTTGEAFF. CDR3 DNA sequence: TGTGCCAGAAGTACGACAGGGGAAGCTTTCTTT. The rearrangement uses TRBV5-3 and TRBJ1-1; 7 bases align to TRBD1. TRBV5-3 is sorted into the ORF group, with uncertain function. Germline trimming cut 5 bases from V and 8 bases from J; bases unmatched to any gene: 3. The CDR3 runs to 11 residues.

This chain uses TRBV6-5 with TRBJ1-3, with D uncertain. The CDR3 has 15 amino acids. Germline lookup yields CDR1 MNHEY and CDR2 SVGAGI. V lost 4 bases and J 4 bases, leaving 14 bases between the germline ends. The CDR3 spells CASSSPQAGGNTIYF. CDR3 sequence (DNA): TGTGCCAGCAGTTCCCCCCAGGCTGGCGGAAACACCATATATTTT.